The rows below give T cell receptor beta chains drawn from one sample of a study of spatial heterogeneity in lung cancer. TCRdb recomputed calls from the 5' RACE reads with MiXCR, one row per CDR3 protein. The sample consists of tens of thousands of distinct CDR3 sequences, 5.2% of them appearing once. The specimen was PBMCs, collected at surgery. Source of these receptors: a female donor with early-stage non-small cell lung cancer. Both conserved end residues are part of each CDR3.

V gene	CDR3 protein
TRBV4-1	CASSPGGSGAGQPQHF
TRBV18	CASSPYGQPQHF
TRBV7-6	CASGGGAGLPQETQYF
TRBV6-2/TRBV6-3	CASSYSRDSVDTQYF
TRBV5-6	CASSLTGTAAFF
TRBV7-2	CASSGTGVRGNSPLHF
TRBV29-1	CSVEQQVKGYGYTF
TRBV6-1	CASSEWVYLETQYF
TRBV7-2	CASSFTPGQALFSTDTQYF
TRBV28	CATDTGNKQYF